A selection of T cell receptor beta chains follows, all from one sample in a study of blood T cell repertoires in COVID-19. Produced via immunoSEQ multiplex PCR; TCRdb's table is partial and in-frame only. The table lists around 250,000 clones, roughly 82% of them singletons, with roughly 2% in the top ten. The sequenced sample consisted of PBMCs or T cells enriched from blood (not recorded which). These receptors were taken from a woman in her forties or fifties who had recovered from COVID-19. Each CDR3 is given with its conserved first and last residue. A D gene is named only where the DNA matches it firmly. Some rows have no size entry. The others give once, few or many, or a class for an expanded clone.

J: TRBJ2-1
size: NA
V: TRBV4-3
D: TRBD2
DNA: TGCGCCAGCAGCCAAGAGCTAGCGGGGGGCCCCTACAATGAGCAGTTCTTC
CDR3: CASSQELAGGPYNEQFF

J: TRBJ2-1
size: NA
V: TRBV27
D: TRBD2
DNA: TGTGCCAGCAGTCCCCGGGGGCTAGCGGGGGGGCATGAGCAGTTCTTC
CDR3: CASSPRGLAGGHEQFF

J: TRBJ1-4
size: NA
V: TRBV19
D: TRBD1
DNA: TGTGCCAGTAGTTTACAGGGGGCGAGTGAAAAACTGTTTTTT
CDR3: CASSLQGASEKLFF

J: TRBJ2-3
size: NA
V: TRBV18
D: TRBD1
DNA: TGTGCCAGCTCACCCCCTTCCGGGACAGCAGAAACTAGCACAGATACGCAGTATTTT
CDR3: CASSPPSGTAETSTDTQYF

J: TRBJ2-2
size: once
V: TRBV7-3
D: TRBD1
DNA: TGTGCCAGCAGCGCCTCCAGGACAGGGGTCGGCGGGGAGCTGTTTTTT
CDR3: CASSASRTGVGGELFF

J: TRBJ1-1
size: NA
V: TRBV4-1
D: NA
DNA: TGCGCCAGCAGCCAAACCGGGACACCGGGGGGGAACACTGAAGCTTTCTTT
CDR3: CASSQTGTPGGNTEAFF

J: TRBJ2-5
size: NA
V: TRBV4-1
D: TRBD2
DNA: TGCGCCAGCAGCCAGGGAGCGGGAGGTCGGGAGACCCAGTACTTC
CDR3: CASSQGAGGRETQYF

J: TRBJ2-5
size: NA
V: TRBV5-1
D: TRBD1
DNA: TGCGCCAGCCACGACAGGGTACCAGAGACCCAGTACTTC
CDR3: CASHDRVPETQYF

J: TRBJ1-2
size: NA
V: TRBV28
D: TRBD1
DNA: TGTGCCAGCAACCTGGACAGGAGGCCGAGTGGCTACACCTTC
CDR3: CASNLDRRPSGYTF

J: TRBJ2-1
size: NA
V: TRBV6-5
D: TRBD2
DNA: TGTGCCAGCAGTTACTTGGCGGGAGAGGTCGATGAGCAGTTCTTC
CDR3: CASSYLAGEVDEQFF

J: TRBJ2-1
size: NA
V: TRBV19
D: TRBD2
DNA: TGTGCCAGTAGCTATAAAGCGGGAGGGCTATACAATGAGCAGTTCTTC
CDR3: CASSYKAGGLYNEQFF

J: TRBJ1-2
size: NA
V: TRBV2
D: TRBD1
DNA: TGTGCCAGCAGTGAAGGCAGGGGGCCGGGTGGCTACACCTTC
CDR3: CASSEGRGPGGYTF

J: TRBJ1-1
size: NA
V: TRBV14
D: NA
DNA: TGTGCCAGCAGCCAAGATTGGCAATCCACTGAAGCTTTCTTT
CDR3: CASSQDWQSTEAFF

J: TRBJ2-7
size: NA
V: TRBV10-3
D: TRBD1
DNA: TGTGCCATCAGCCCCGGGACAGGGGGCGAGCAGTACTTC
CDR3: CAISPGTGGEQYF

J: TRBJ2-7
size: NA
V: TRBV7-2
D: NA
DNA: TGTGCCAGCAGCTTAGTTTTAGCCGAGCAGTACTTC
CDR3: CASSLVLAEQYF

J: TRBJ1-1
size: NA
V: TRBV4-1
D: NA
DNA: TGCGCCAGCAGCCAACAGGGGTTGCGGAACACTGAAGCTTTCTTT
CDR3: CASSQQGLRNTEAFF

J: TRBJ1-5
size: NA
V: TRBV28
D: TRBD1
DNA: TGTGCCAGCAGTCCCGCGGGACAGGGGGCGCGTGACAATCAGCCCCAGCATTTT
CDR3: CASSPAGQGARDNQPQHF

J: TRBJ2-7
size: once
V: TRBV9
D: TRBD1
DNA: TGTGCCAGCAGCTCCCAGGGGGCCGGAATTGGGGAGCAGTACTTC
CDR3: CASSSQGAGIGEQYF

J: TRBJ2-3
size: NA
V: TRBV7-3
D: TRBD1
DNA: TGTGCCAGCAGCCGCGTTCCGGACAGGAGAGATACGCAGTATTTT
CDR3: CASSRVPDRRDTQYF

J: TRBJ2-2
size: NA
V: TRBV6-2/TRBV6-3
D: NA
DNA: TGTGCCAGCAGTTACTACGGTCCACCTAACACCGGGGAGCTGTTTTTT
CDR3: CASSYYGPPNTGELFF

J: TRBJ1-5
size: NA
V: TRBV27
D: TRBD1
DNA: TGTGCCAGCAGTTTATTTCAGGGGGCAGGGCAGCCCCAGCATTTT
CDR3: CASSLFQGAGQPQHF

J: TRBJ2-1
size: NA
V: TRBV7-2
D: TRBD2
DNA: TGTGCCAGCAGCCCCCAATCCGGGAGGGGTGTAAATGAGCAGTTCTTC
CDR3: CASSPQSGRGVNEQFF

J: TRBJ1-1
size: NA
V: TRBV5-1
D: TRBD1
DNA: TGCGCCAGCAGCTTTGACAGGGGCACTGAAGCTTTCTTT
CDR3: CASSFDRGTEAFF

J: TRBJ2-1
size: NA
V: TRBV6-2/TRBV6-3
D: TRBD1
DNA: TGTGCCAGCACCCCCTCAGGGGGCGCGAGGAATGAGCAGTTCTTC
CDR3: CASTPSGGARNEQFF

J: TRBJ1-2
size: NA
V: TRBV9
D: NA
DNA: TGTGCCAGCAGCGCACTCGACTATGGCTACACCTTC
CDR3: CASSALDYGYTF

J: TRBJ1-2
size: NA
V: TRBV12-3/TRBV12-4
D: TRBD1
DNA: TGTGCCAAGTCGGGACAGATCTATGGCTACACCTTC
CDR3: CAKSGQIYGYTF

J: TRBJ2-3
size: NA
V: TRBV10-1
D: TRBD2
DNA: TGCGCCAGCAGTGACCTAGCGGGGGCGGATACGCAGTATTTT
CDR3: CASSDLAGADTQYF